The 32 T cell receptor beta chains below were found in one sample sequenced in a study of T cells in localized non-small cell lung cancer. The table came from immunoSEQ multiplex PCR; TCRdb's copy has only in-frame clones and leaves some out. The sample holds around 24,000 clones; roughly 87% are singletons and the top ten take 25% to 30%. The sample here was peripheral blood, taken before any cancer treatment. The origin of the receptors is a male donor aged 60 or older with stage I squamous cell lung carcinoma.

The chain joins TRBV5-1 to TRBJ2-5; the match to TRBD2 covers 9 bases. V trimming: 4 bases; J trimming: 4 bases; junction bases outside the gene matches: 8. The CDR3 is 15 amino acids. The germline gives CDR1 SGHRS, CDR2 YFSETQ. As DNA, the CDR3 is TGCGCCAGCAGCCTTGCCGGGACTAGCAGAGAGACCCAGTACTTC. Translated, it gives CASSLAGTSRETQYF.

With regard to this clone: In the same sample, other DNA sequences code for this CDR3. The genes are TRBV2 and TRBJ1-1; a weak D match, TRBD1 (5 bases). The CDR3 has 13 residues. Trimming pared 4 bases from V and 5 bases from J, leaving 11 bases between. The germline V gene has CDR1 SNHLY and CDR2 FYNNEI. CDR3 DNA sequence: TGTGCCAGCAGTGTGCAGGGTGGGACTGAAGCTTTCTTT. Protein: CASSVQGGTEAFF.

CDR3 DNA: TGTGCCAGCAGCCAGAAGACAGCAACTAATGAAAAACTGTTTTTT. Translated: CASSQKTATNEKLFF. This chain links TRBV5-4 with TRBJ1-4; weak D call: TRBD1 (5 bases). Germline CDR1 SGHNT, CDR2 YYREEE (reference sequence). The CDR3 covers 15 residues. Trimming shortened V by 4 bases and J by 0 bases, and 10 bases separated the two germline ends.

The rearrangement joins TRBV7-9 to TRBJ1-4, with D perhaps TRBD1 (5 bases). Germline V gives CDR1 SEHNR, CDR2 FQNEAQ (reference sequence). The CDR3 consists of 14 residues. With 1 base removed from V and 8 bases from J, the gap between germline ends came to 11 bases. Written as DNA, the CDR3 is TGTGCCAGCAGCTTAGGGGCTGGGGGGGAAAAACTGTTTTTT. Translation: CASSLGAGGEKLFF.

This clone was counted once. The chain employs TRBV19 and TRBJ1-1, with D possibly TRBD1 on 6 matching bases. The germline V gene has CDR1 LNHDA and CDR2 SQIVND (reference sequence). V was trimmed by 3 bases and J by 1 base, leaving 15 bases between them. The CDR3 contains 16 residues. CDR3 bases: TGTGCCAGTAGTATCCCCCGGGGGGGCTCGAACACTGAAGCTTTCTTT. Residues: CASSIPRGGSNTEAFF.

The V call is TRBV7-2, the J call TRBJ2-7; 11 bases are shared with TRBD1. This CDR3 is built from 16 residues. CDR1 is SGHTA and CDR2 is FQGNSA in the germline V gene. V trimming: 5 bases; J trimming: 1 base; junction bases outside the gene matches: 7. The chain's CDR3 is CASSPRTGGFSYEQYF. CDR3 DNA: TGTGCCAGCAGCCCCCGGACAGGGGGCTTTTCCTACGAGCAGTACTTC.

V and J are TRBV14 and TRBJ2-7, with a possible D match to TRBD1 (5 bases). Germline assignment: CDR1 SGHDN and CDR2 FVKESK. Trimming took 2 bases from V and 0 from J, leaving 20 bases between them. The CDR3 consists of 18 residues. The CDR3 reads CASSQNRQGHSRSYEQYF. Here the CDR3 DNA reads TGTGCCAGCAGCCAAAACAGGCAGGGTCACTCCCGCTCCTACGAGCAGTACTTC. Full variable domain (outside the CDR3, taken from reference TRBV14 and TRBJ2-7): EAGVTQFPSHSVIEKGQTVTLRCDPISGHDNLYWYRRVMGKEIKFLLHFVKESKQDESGMPNNRFLAERTGGTYSTLKVQPAELEDSGVYFCASSQNRQGHSRSYEQYFGPGTRLTVT.

The genes are TRBV10-1 and TRBJ1-2; no firm D call. CDR1 WNHNN and CDR2 SYGVQD come from the germline V gene (reference sequence). The CDR3 loop spans 14 amino acids. The germline V and J ends were trimmed by 0 bases and 5 bases, with 10 bases remaining between them. The CDR3 DNA is TGCGCCAGCAGTGAGTCCCTCGCCCTGTATGGCTACACCTTC. As protein: CASSESLALYGYTF.

J is TRBJ1-1 and V is TRBV14; possible D gene TRBD1, 5 bases. Trimming shortened V by 5 bases and J by 5 bases, and 15 bases separated the two germline ends. The length of the CDR3 is 14 residues. Germline loops: CDR1 SGHDN, CDR2 FVKESK. The CDR3, as DNA: TGTGCCAGCAGCGCCGAGTGGGGGATTACTGAAGCTTTCTTT. Translation: CASSAEWGITEAFF.

The CDR3 nucleotides read TGTGCCAGCAACCCGCAGGGTAATCAGCCCCAGCATTTT. It specifies CASNPQGNQPQHF. The chain couples TRBV5-8 to TRBJ1-5; weak D call: TRBD1 (5 bases). Trimming cost V 6 bases and J 4 bases, with 11 bases left between them. In germline, CDR1 is SGHTS, CDR2 YDEGEE. The CDR3 sequence is 13 residues long. The whole variable domain, remainder taken from reference TRBV5-8 and TRBJ1-5, is EAGVTQSPTHLIKTRGQQATLRCSPISGHTSVYWYQQALGLGLQFLLWYDEGEERNRGNFPPRFSGRQFPNYSSELNVNALELEDSALYLCASNPQGNQPQHFGDGTRLSIL.

This clone was counted a single time. This chain uses TRBV21-1 with TRBJ2-6; TRBD2 is the table's D call and was not checked against the DNA. TRBV21-1 represents a pseudogene. The CDR3 is made up of 18 amino acids. CDR3 bases: TGTGCCAGCAGCAAAAGGCTAGCGGGAGTCTCTGGGGCCAACGTCCTGACTTTC. It specifies CASSKRLAGVSGANVLTF.

This clone was seen just once. V is TRBV9 and J is TRBJ2-7, with D perhaps TRBD1 or TRBD2 (5 bases each). The germline V gene has CDR1 SGDLS and CDR2 YYNGEE. V lost 4 bases to trimming and J lost 0 bases, with 11 bases between them. The CDR3 contains 14 residues. CDR3 amino acids: CASSLGRTSYEQYF. In nucleotides, the CDR3 is TGTGCCAGCAGCCTGGGACGGACCTCCTACGAGCAGTACTTC.

V gene TRBV7-2 combines with J gene TRBJ2-2; TRBD2 matches at 9 bases. Germline V lookup: CDR1 SGHTA, CDR2 FQGNSA. This CDR3 is 16 amino acids long. The ends lost 5 bases at V and 5 bases at J; junction bases unmatched: 9. The CDR3 nucleotides are TGTGCCAGCAGCCGAGGCCAGCGGGGGGTGACCGGGGAGCTGTTTTTT. It yields the protein CASSRGQRGVTGELFF.

V usage is TRBV10-3 and J usage is TRBJ1-1, with TRBD1 identical over 8 bases. The V gene's germline CDR1 is ENHRY and CDR2 SYGVKD. The CDR3 loop spans 17 amino acids. Germline trimming cut 2 bases from V and 0 bases from J; bases unmatched to any gene: 8. In nucleotides, the CDR3 is TGTGCCATCAGTGAGCGGCAGGGGGCGGCCATGAACACTGAAGCTTTCTTT. Amino acid sequence: CAISERQGAAMNTEAFF.

This clone is a singleton in its sample. Other DNA sequences in this sample translate to the same CDR3. The genes are TRBV9 and TRBJ2-7; the D is unclear. This CDR3 contains 14 residues. Trimming removed 1 base from V and 1 base from J, with 9 bases in between. CDR1 SGDLS and CDR2 YYNGEE come from the germline V gene. The CDR3 region has the DNA TGTGCCAGCAGCGTAAACAGTCGTTCCTACGAGCAGTACTTC. This translates into CASSVNSRSYEQYF.

The genes are TRBV14 and TRBJ2-4; D is unclear. The germline V gene encodes CDR1 SGHDN and CDR2 FVKESK. The CDR3 extends over 12 amino acids. The V and J ends lost 4 bases and 5 bases respectively, with 6 bases between them. CDR3 residues: CASSRQENIQYF. In DNA, the CDR3 is TGTGCCAGCAGCCGACAAGAAAACATTCAGTACTTC.

The chain links TRBV7-9 to TRBJ2-7, with 10 bases identical to TRBD2. This CDR3 spans 14 amino acids. Germline CDR1 and CDR2: SEHNR and FQNEAQ (reference sequence). With 6 bases clipped from V and 4 bases from J, the junction kept 6 bases outside the gene matches. Written as DNA, the CDR3 is TGTGCCAGCAGTCCTAGCGGGAGTGGATACGAGCAGTACTTC. Amino acids: CASSPSGSGYEQYF.

The chain is built from TRBV12-5 and TRBJ2-7; 9 positions match TRBD1. J lost 2 bases, V lost 7 bases, and 6 bases had no gene match. The CDR3 consists of 14 residues. Germline V gene sequence: CDR1 LGHNT, CDR2 FRNRAP. This CDR3 is CASAGDRAAYEQYF. The CDR3 nucleotides are TGTGCTAGTGCCGGGGACAGGGCCGCCTACGAGCAGTACTTC.

The chain combines TRBV18 with TRBJ2-1; TRBD2 might be the D (6 bases). The CDR3 covers 14 residues. Trimming shortened V by 1 base and J by 7 bases, and 11 bases separated the two germline ends. CDR1 is KGHSH, CDR2 LQKENI, per germline. Written as DNA, the CDR3 is TGTGCCAGCTCACCACGGGACTCTCATAATGAGCAGTTCTTC. It codes for CASSPRDSHNEQFF.

The chain uses TRBV27 and TRBJ2-7, with TRBD2 matching 9 bases. The V gene end was trimmed by 6 bases and the J gene end by 0 bases; junction bases not matched to a gene: 9. Germline values: CDR1 MNHEY, CDR2 SMNVEV (reference sequence). There are 16 residues in the CDR3. The CDR3 spells CASRISGGPSSYEQYF. The CDR3 region has the DNA TGTGCCAGCAGAATAAGCGGGGGGCCCAGCTCCTACGAGCAGTACTTC.

The V call is TRBV7-9, the J call TRBJ2-3; D gene uncertain. This CDR3 comprises 14 residues. The V gene's germline CDR1 is SEHNR and CDR2 FQNEAQ (reference sequence). V was clipped by 3 bases and J by 2 bases, with 9 bases between them. The CDR3 is CASSFLIPTDTQYF. The CDR3 DNA is TGTGCCAGCAGCTTTCTAATCCCCACAGATACGCAGTATTTT.

The CDR3 sequence: CASSLSWRHEQFF. In nucleotides, the CDR3 is TGTGCCAGCAGTTTATCGTGGCGTCATGAGCAGTTCTTC. The chain uses TRBV27 and TRBJ2-1; no clear D gene. CDR3 size: 13 residues. The V gene lost 0 bases and the J gene lost 8 bases, with 8 bases spanning the gap. The V gene's germline CDR1 is MNHEY and CDR2 SMNVEV (reference sequence).

The chain carries TRBV6-5 and TRBJ2-3; D gene unclear. Per germline, CDR1 MNHEY and CDR2 SVGAGI. The V end was cut by 8 bases, the J end by 0 bases, with 6 bases between. This CDR3 region has 12 residues. CDR3 sequence reads: CASGLSTDTQYF. CDR3 DNA sequence: TGTGCCAGCGGGCTTAGCACAGATACGCAGTATTTT.

This chain joins TRBV7-6 and TRBJ2-5; D possibly corresponds to TRBD2 (6 bases). Between the trimmed V and J ends, which lost 1 base and 1 base, there was a span of 13 bases. CDR1 is SGHVS and CDR2 is FNYEAQ in the germline V gene. The CDR3 has 16 residues. The DNA for the CDR3 is TGTGCCAGCAGCTTAGTCGGAGGGGTCCTCCAAGAGACCCAGTACTTC. Encoded protein: CASSLVGGVLQETQYF.

The CDR3 sequence is CASSSPGQSYYGYTF. As DNA, the CDR3 is TGTGCCAGCAGTTCACCGGGACAGTCTTACTATGGCTACACCTTC. This rearrangement joins TRBV27 to TRBJ1-2, with 7 bases lining up with TRBD1. Germline V gene lookup returns CDR1 MNHEY and CDR2 SMNVEV (reference sequence). Trimming cost V 4 bases and J 3 bases; bases outside gene matches: 8. The CDR3 sequence is 15 residues long.

The chain links TRBV2 to TRBJ1-1; D is unclear. The germline CDR1 and CDR2 sequences are SNHLY and FYNNEI. There are 12 residues in the CDR3. Deletions cut 7 bases from V and 11 bases from J, with 17 bases between. CDR3 coding DNA: TGTGCCAGCACCTTAGACCTCCTTGAGGCTTTCTTT. It is translated as CASTLDLLEAFF.

This chain links TRBV10-2 with TRBJ2-7; tentative D call: TRBD2 (5 bases). Trimming took off 3 bases at V and 7 bases at J, with 16 bases between the two ends. The length of the CDR3 is 14 residues. The germline V gene has CDR1 WSHSY and CDR2 SAAADI. DNA of the CDR3: TGCGCCAGCAGTGATGTACAGCTAGGAGGAGAGCAGTACTTC. Translated, it gives CASSDVQLGGEQYF.

This rearrangement joins TRBV19 to TRBJ2-1; no firm D call. Germline V gives CDR1 LNHDA, CDR2 SQIVND (reference sequence). This CDR3 is 14 amino acids long. V was clipped by 7 bases and J by 2 bases, with 12 bases between them. For the CDR3, the DNA is TGTGCCAGTACGGGCAGGCTGACCTACAATGAGCAGTTCTTC. Residues: CASTGRLTYNEQFF.

The chain employs TRBV4-1 and TRBJ1-2; TRBD1 agrees at 9 bases. Looked up from germline, CDR1 is MGHRA and CDR2 is YSYEKL. The length of the CDR3 is 15 residues. Trimming cost V 4 bases and J 10 bases; bases outside gene matches: 13. The CDR3 DNA reads TGCGCCAGCAGCCGCGCCCGGGACAGGGCCTCGTACTACACCTTC. As protein: CASSRARDRASYYTF.

V usage is TRBV4-3 and J usage is TRBJ2-1; 13 bases are shared with TRBD2. Per the germline V gene, CDR1 is LGHNA and CDR2 is YSLEER. With 5 bases clipped from V and 6 bases from J, the junction kept 10 bases outside the gene matches. The CDR3 sequence is 17 residues long. The CDR3 bases are TGCGCCAGCAGCTCACGGACTAGCGGGAGTTATCGCAATGAGCAGTTCTTC. Amino acid sequence: CASSSRTSGSYRNEQFF.

V usage is TRBV6-5 and J usage is TRBJ2-3; 7 bases map to TRBD2. Germline V gene data show CDR1 as MNHEY and CDR2 as SVGAGI. J lost 1 base, V lost 3 bases, and 1 base had no gene match. This CDR3 comprises 14 residues. Here the CDR3 reads CASSYREGTDTQYF. The CDR3 DNA sequence: TGTGCCAGCAGTTATCGGGAGGGCACAGATACGCAGTATTTT.

The count of this clone is one. J is TRBJ2-3 and V is TRBV6-5, with D possibly being TRBD1 (6 bases). The CDR3 is 16 residues long. The germline CDR1 and CDR2 sequences are MNHEY and SVGAGI. Trimming cost V 4 bases and J 5 bases, with 19 bases left between them. The CDR3 DNA is TGTGCCAGCAGTTCTCTCAGGACAGTTTTGGGAGATACGCAGTATTTT. It codes for CASSSLRTVLGDTQYF.